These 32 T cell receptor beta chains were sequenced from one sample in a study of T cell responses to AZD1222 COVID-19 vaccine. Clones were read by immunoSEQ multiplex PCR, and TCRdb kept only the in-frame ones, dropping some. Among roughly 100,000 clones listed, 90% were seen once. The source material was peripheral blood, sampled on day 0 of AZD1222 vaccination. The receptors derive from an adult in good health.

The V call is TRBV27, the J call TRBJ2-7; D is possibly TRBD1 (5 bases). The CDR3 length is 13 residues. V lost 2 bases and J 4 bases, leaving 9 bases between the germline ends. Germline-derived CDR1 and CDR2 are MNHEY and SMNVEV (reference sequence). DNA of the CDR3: TGTGCCAGCAGTTTAAGACAGAGTTACGAGCAGTACTTC. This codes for CASSLRQSYEQYF.

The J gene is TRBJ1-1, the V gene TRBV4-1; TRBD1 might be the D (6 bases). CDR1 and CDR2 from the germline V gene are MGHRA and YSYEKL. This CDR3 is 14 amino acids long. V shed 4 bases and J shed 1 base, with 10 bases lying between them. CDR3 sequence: CASSLRQANTEAFF. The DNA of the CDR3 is TGCGCCAGCAGCCTAAGACAGGCGAACACTGAAGCTTTCTTT.

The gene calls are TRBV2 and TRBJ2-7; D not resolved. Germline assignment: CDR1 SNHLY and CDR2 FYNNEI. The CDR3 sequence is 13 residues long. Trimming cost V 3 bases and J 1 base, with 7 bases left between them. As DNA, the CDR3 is TGTGCCAGCAGTGACCACACATCCTACGAGCAGTACTTC. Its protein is CASSDHTSYEQYF.

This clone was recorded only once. CDR3 nucleotide sequence: TGTGCCAGCAGCTTGGGGGCCAGCAGCTCCTATAATTCACCCCTCCACTTT. Translating gives CASSLGASSSYNSPLHF. The V gene is TRBV5-5, the J gene TRBJ1-6, with D unclear. Germline V gene lookup returns CDR1 SGHKS and CDR2 YYEKEE (reference sequence). The V and J ends lost 0 bases and 0 bases respectively, with 10 bases between them. CDR3 length equals 17 residues.

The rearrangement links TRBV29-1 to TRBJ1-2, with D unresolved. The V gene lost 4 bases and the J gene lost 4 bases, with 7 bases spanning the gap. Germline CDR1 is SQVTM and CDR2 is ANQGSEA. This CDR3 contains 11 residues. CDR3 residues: CSVGQSYGYTF. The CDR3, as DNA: TGCAGCGTTGGGCAGTCCTATGGCTACACCTTC.

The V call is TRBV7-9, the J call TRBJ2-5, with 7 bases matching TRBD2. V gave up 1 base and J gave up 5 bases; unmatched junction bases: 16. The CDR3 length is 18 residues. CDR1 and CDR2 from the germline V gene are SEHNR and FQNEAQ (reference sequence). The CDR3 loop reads CASSLDPGRDEGWETQYF. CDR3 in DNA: TGTGCCAGCAGCTTAGATCCAGGGAGGGATGAAGGTTGGGAGACCCAGTACTTC.

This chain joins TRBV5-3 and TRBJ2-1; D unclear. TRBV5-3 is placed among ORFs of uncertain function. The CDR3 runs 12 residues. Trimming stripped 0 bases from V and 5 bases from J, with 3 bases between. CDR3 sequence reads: CARSLADNEQFF. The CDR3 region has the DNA TGTGCCAGAAGCTTGGCGGACAATGAGCAGTTCTTC.

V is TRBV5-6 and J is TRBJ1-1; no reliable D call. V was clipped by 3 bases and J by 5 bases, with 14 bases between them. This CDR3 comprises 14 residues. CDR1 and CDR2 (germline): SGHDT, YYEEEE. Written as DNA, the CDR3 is TGTGCCAGCAGCTCGGACCCCCAGTGGACTGAAGCTTTCTTT. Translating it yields CASSSDPQWTEAFF.

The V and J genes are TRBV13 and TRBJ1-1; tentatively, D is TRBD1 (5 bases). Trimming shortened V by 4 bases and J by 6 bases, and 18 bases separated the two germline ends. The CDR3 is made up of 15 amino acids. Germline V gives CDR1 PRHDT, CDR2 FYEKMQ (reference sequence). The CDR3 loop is CASSSRTGLFAEAFF. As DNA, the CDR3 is TGTGCCAGCAGCTCAAGAACGGGGCTGTTCGCTGAAGCTTTCTTT.

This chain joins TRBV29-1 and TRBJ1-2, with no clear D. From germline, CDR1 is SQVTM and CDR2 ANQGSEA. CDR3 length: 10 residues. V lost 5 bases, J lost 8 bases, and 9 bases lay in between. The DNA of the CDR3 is TGCAGCGTTCAAGGTGGCGGCTACACCTTC. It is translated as CSVQGGGYTF. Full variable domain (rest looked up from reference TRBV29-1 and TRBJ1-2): SAVISQKPSRDICQRGTSLTIQCQVDSQVTMMFWYRQQPGQSLTLIATANQGSEATYESGFVIDKFPISRPNLTFSTLTVSNMSPEDSSIYLCSVQGGGYTFGSGTRLTVV.

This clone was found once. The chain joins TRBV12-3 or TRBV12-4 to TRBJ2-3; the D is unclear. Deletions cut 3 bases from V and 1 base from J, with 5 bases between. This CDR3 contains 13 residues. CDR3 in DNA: TGTGCCAGCAGTTTTTACCGCACAGATACGCAGTATTTT. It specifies CASSFYRTDTQYF.

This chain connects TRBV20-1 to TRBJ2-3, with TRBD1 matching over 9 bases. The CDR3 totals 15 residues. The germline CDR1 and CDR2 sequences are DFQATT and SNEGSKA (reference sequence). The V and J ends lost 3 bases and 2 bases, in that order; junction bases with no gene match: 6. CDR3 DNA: TGCAGTGCTAGTCCGGGACAGGGCCTCACAGATACGCAGTATTTT. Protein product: CSASPGQGLTDTQYF.

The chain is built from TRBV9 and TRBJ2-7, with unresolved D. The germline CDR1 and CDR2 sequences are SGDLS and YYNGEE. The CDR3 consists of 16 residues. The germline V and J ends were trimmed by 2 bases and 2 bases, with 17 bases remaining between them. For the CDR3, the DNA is TGTGCCAGCAGCGTTCGACCGTCGGACGCGGCCTACGAGCAGTACTTC. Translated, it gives CASSVRPSDAAYEQYF.

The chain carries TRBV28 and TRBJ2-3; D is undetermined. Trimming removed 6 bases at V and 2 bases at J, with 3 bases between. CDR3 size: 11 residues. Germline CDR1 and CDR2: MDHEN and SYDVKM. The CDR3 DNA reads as TGTGCCAGCAGCAACACAGATACGCAGTATTTT. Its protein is CASSNTDTQYF.

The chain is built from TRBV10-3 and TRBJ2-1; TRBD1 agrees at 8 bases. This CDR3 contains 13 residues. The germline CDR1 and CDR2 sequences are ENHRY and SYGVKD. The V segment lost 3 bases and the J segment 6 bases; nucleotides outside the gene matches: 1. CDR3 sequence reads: CAISDDRGNEQFF. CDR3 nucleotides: TGTGCCATCAGTGACGACAGGGGCAATGAGCAGTTCTTC.

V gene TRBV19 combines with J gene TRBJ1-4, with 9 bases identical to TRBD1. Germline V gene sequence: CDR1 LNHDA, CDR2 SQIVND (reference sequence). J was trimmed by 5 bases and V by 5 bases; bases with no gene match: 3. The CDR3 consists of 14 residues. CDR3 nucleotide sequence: TGTGCCAGTAGTCCCGGGACAGGGAATGAAAAACTGTTTTTT. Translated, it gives CASSPGTGNEKLFF.

The CDR3: CASSASTSPLHF. For the CDR3, the DNA is TGTGCCAGCAGTGCGAGCACTTCACCCCTCCACTTT. The V gene is TRBV25-1, the J gene TRBJ1-6; D not certain. V was shortened by 4 bases and J by 9 bases, with 7 bases between the two germline ends. This CDR3 is built from 12 residues. Germline V lookup: CDR1 MGHDK, CDR2 SYGVNS.

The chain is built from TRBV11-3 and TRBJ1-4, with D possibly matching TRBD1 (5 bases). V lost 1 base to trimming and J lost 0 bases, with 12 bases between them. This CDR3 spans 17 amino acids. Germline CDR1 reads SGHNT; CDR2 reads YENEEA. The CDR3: CASSLVSHRSTNEKLFF. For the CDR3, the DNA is TGTGCCAGCAGCTTAGTAAGCCACAGGTCAACTAATGAAAAACTGTTTTTT.

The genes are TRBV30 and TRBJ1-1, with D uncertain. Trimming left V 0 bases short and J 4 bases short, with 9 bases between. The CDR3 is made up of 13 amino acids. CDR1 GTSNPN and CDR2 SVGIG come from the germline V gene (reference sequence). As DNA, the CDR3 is TGTGCCTGGAGTGTACGGGATACCACTGAAGCTTTCTTT. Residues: CAWSVRDTTEAFF.

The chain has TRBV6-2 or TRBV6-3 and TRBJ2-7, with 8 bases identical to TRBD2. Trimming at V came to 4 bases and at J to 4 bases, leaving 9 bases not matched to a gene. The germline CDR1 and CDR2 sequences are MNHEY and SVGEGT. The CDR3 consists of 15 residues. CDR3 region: CASSSLAGWGYEQYF. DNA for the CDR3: TGTGCCAGCAGTTCGCTAGCGGGCTGGGGTTACGAGCAGTACTTC.

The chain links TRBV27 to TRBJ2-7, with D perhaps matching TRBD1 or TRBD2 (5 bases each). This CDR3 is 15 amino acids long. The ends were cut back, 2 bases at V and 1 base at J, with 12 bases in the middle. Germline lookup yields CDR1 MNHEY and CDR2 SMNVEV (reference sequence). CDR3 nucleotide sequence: TGTGCCAGCAGTTTAAAGGGACGGTGGTCCTACGAGCAGTACTTC. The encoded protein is CASSLKGRWSYEQYF.

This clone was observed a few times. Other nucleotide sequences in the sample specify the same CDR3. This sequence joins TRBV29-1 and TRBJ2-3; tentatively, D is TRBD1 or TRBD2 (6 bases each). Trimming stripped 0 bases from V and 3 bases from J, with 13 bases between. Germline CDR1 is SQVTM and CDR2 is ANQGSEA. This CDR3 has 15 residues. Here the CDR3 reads CSVEEGGGGTDTQYF. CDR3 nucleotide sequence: TGCAGCGTTGAAGAAGGTGGAGGGGGGACAGATACGCAGTATTTT.

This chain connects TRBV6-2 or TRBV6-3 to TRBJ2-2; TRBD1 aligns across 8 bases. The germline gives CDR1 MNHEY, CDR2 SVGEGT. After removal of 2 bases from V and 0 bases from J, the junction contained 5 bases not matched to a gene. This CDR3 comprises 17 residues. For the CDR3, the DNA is TGTGCCAGCAGTTACCCGGACAGGGCGACGAACACCGGGGAGCTGTTTTTT. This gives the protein CASSYPDRATNTGELFF.

The CDR3 loop is CASSPPSREEQFF. CDR3 DNA sequence: TGTGCCAGCTCACCCCCCAGTAGGGAGGAGCAGTTCTTC. The chain couples TRBV18 to TRBJ2-1; D perhaps matches TRBD2 (5 bases). Germline V CDR1 and CDR2: KGHSH, LQKENI. The CDR3 totals 13 residues. The germline V and J ends were trimmed by 3 bases and 10 bases, with 13 bases remaining between them. The full variable domain, in which reference TRBV18 and TRBJ2-1 provide the parts outside the CDR3, is NAGVMQNPRHLVRRRGQEARLRCSPMKGHSHVYWYRQLPEEGLKFMVYLQKENIIDESGMPKERFSAEFPKEGPSILRIQQVVRGDSAAYFCASSPPSREEQFFGPGTRLTVL.

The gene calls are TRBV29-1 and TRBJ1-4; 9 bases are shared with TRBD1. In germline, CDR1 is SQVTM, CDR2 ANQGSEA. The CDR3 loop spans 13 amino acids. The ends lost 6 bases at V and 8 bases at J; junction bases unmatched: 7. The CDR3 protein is CSVGTGYGEKLFF. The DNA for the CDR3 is TGCAGCGTCGGGACAGGGTACGGCGAAAAACTGTTTTTT.

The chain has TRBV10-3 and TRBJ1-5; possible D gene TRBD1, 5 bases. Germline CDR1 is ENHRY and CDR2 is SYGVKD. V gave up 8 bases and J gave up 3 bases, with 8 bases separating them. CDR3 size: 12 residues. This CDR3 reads CAIGGINQPQHF. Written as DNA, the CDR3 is TGTGCCATCGGGGGAATCAATCAGCCCCAGCATTTT.

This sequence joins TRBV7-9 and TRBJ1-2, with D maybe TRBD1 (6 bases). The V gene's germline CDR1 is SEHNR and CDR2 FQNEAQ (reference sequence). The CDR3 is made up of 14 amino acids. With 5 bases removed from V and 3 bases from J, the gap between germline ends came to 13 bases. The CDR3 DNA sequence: TGTGCCAGCAGCCGAACCAGGGGTGACTATGGCTACACCTTC. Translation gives CASSRTRGDYGYTF.

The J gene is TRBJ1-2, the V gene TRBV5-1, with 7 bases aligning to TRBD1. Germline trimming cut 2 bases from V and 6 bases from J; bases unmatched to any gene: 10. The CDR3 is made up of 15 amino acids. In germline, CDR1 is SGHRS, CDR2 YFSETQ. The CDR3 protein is CASSLQGRILDGYTF. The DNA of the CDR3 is TGCGCCAGCAGCTTACAGGGGCGGATTCTAGATGGCTACACCTTC.

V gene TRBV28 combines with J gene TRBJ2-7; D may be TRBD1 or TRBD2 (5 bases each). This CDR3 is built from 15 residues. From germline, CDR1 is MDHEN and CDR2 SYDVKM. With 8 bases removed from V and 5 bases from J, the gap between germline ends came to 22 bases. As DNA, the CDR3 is TGTGCCAGCGAGGCCGGTGGGGGAAGGAACGACGAGCAGTACTTC. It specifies CASEAGGGRNDEQYF.

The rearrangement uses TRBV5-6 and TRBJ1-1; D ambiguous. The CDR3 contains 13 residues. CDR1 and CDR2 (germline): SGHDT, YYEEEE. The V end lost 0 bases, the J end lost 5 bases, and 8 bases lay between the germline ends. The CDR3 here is CASSLAHATEAFF. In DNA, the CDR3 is TGTGCCAGCAGCTTGGCACATGCGACTGAAGCTTTCTTT.

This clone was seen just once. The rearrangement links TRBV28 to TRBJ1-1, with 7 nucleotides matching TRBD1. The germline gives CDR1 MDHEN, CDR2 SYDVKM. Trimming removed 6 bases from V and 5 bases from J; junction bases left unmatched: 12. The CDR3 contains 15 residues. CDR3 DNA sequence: TGTGCCAGCAGCCCTTGGAGGGGGCGGTTGACTGAAGCTTTCTTT. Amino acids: CASSPWRGRLTEAFF.

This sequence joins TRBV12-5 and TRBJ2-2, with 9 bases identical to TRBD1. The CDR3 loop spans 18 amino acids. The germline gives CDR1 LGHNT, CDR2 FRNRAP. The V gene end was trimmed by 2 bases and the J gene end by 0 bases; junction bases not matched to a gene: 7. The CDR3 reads CASGLLRTGATNTGELFF. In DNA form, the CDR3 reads TGTGCTAGTGGTTTGTTGCGGACAGGGGCAACGAACACCGGGGAGCTGTTTTTT. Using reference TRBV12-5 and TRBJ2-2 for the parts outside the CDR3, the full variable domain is DARVTQTPRHKVTEMGQEVTMRCQPILGHNTVFWYRQTMMQGLELLAYFRNRAPLDDSGMPKDRFSAEMPDATLATLKIQPSEPRDSAVYFCASGLLRTGATNTGELFFGEGSRLTVL.